Shown below are 28 T cell receptor beta chains from a single sample sequenced in a study of brain T cells in children with intractable seizures. Generated by immunoSEQ multiplex PCR, the TCRdb table keeps only in-frame clones and is missing some. This table holds thousands of clones, around 81% found once. Sequencing was limited to surgery cases with top T cell transcript signatures in brain tissue. Sequencing was performed on resected brain tissue, taken at surgery. The receptors stem from a boy under two years old with hemimegalencephaly and intractable seizures.

This clone appeared a few times. CDR3 nucleotide sequence: TGTGCCAGCTCACTTGGACAGGGGCATAACTATGGCTACACCTTC. Amino acid sequence: CASSLGQGHNYGYTF. The chain employs TRBV18 and TRBJ1-2, with TRBD1 matching 9 bases. V lost 4 bases and J lost 1; bases outside the gene matches: 4. The CDR3 consists of 15 residues. The germline CDR1 and CDR2 sequences are KGHSH and LQKENI. Using reference TRBV18 and TRBJ1-2 for the parts outside the CDR3, the full variable domain is NAGVMQNPRHLVRRRGQEARLRCSPMKGHSHVYWYRQLPEEGLKFMVYLQKENIIDESGMPKERFSAEFPKEGPSILRIQQVVRGDSAAYFCASSLGQGHNYGYTFGSGTRLTVV.

The chain couples TRBV4-2 to TRBJ2-3; 10 bases map to TRBD2. J was trimmed by 1 base and V by 0 bases; bases with no gene match: 4. This CDR3 spans 17 amino acids. CDR1 and CDR2 (germline): LGHNA, YNFKEQ. The DNA of the CDR3 is TGTGCCAGCAGCCAAGAAGCAGGACTAGCGGGCACAGATACGCAGTATTTT. Translating it yields CASSQEAGLAGTDTQYF.

Concerning this clone: Other DNA sequences from this sample encode an identical CDR3 as well. The chain recombines TRBV27 with TRBJ2-3; 10 nucleotides match TRBD1. This CDR3 is 15 amino acids long. Germline trimming cut 5 bases from V and 3 bases from J; bases unmatched to any gene: 5. CDR1 MNHEY and CDR2 SMNVEV come from the germline V gene (reference sequence). CDR3 in DNA: TGTGCCAGCAGTCCATGGACAGGGGGGACAGATACGCAGTATTTT. Protein sequence: CASSPWTGGTDTQYF.

The gene calls are TRBV6-2 or TRBV6-3 and TRBJ1-1; no clear D. V lost 6 bases and J lost 4, with 12 bases in between. The length of the CDR3 is 13 residues. The V gene's germline CDR1 is MNHEY and CDR2 SVGEGT. CDR3 nucleotide sequence: TGTGCCAGCAGCCCGGGCAGCTTCACTGAAGCTTTCTTT. Translation gives CASSPGSFTEAFF.

The chain joins TRBV27 to TRBJ2-7; D assignment may be TRBD1 or TRBD2 (5 bases each). The CDR3 length is 16 residues. Between the trimmed V and J ends, which lost 5 bases and 3 bases, there was a span of 20 bases. Germline lookup yields CDR1 MNHEY and CDR2 SMNVEV (reference sequence). CDR3 sequence: CASSPNPRGVFYEQYF. The CDR3 region has the DNA TGTGCCAGCAGTCCCAACCCAAGAGGGGTCTTCTACGAGCAGTACTTC.

The chain is built from TRBV2 and TRBJ2-3; D unclear. The CDR3 runs to 10 residues. Germline-derived CDR1 and CDR2 are SNHLY and FYNNEI. With 10 bases removed from V and 5 bases from J, the gap between germline ends came to 7 bases. The CDR3 region is CATQGDTQYF. Here the CDR3 DNA reads TGTGCCACCCAAGGAGATACGCAGTATTTT.

J is TRBJ2-7 and V is TRBV6-5; 7 nucleotides match TRBD1. CDR1 MNHEY and CDR2 SVGAGI come from the germline V gene. The CDR3 consists of 15 residues. J lost 2 bases, V lost 4 bases, and 8 bases had no gene match. The CDR3 nucleotides read TGTGCCAGCAGTTTTACAAGCGACAGGGCCTACGAGCAGTACTTC. Translating it yields CASSFTSDRAYEQYF.

The chain uses TRBV7-2 and TRBJ1-1; 8 bases are a match to TRBD1. Germline CDR1 reads SGHTA; CDR2 reads FQGNSA. The V gene end was trimmed by 3 bases and the J gene end by 4 bases; junction bases not matched to a gene: 7. The CDR3 is made up of 15 amino acids. This CDR3 is CASSFYRGVSTEAFF. The DNA of the CDR3 is TGTGCCAGCAGCTTTTACAGGGGGGTGAGCACTGAAGCTTTCTTT.

This rearrangement joins TRBV25-1 to TRBJ2-5; unclear D gene. Germline CDR1 and CDR2: MGHDK and SYGVNS. CDR3 length equals 12 residues. V was trimmed by 6 bases and J by 5 bases, leaving 10 bases between them. The CDR3 protein is CASRLGLETQYF. The DNA for the CDR3 is TGTGCCAGCAGGTTAGGTTTGGAGACCCAGTACTTC. The entire variable domain, with the rest obtained from reference TRBV25-1 and TRBJ2-5, is as follows: EADIYQTPRYLVIGTGKKITLECSQTMGHDKMYWYQQDPGMELHLIHYSYGVNSTEKGDLSSESTVSRIRTEHFPLTLESARPSHTSQYLCASRLGLETQYFGPGTRLLVL.

The V call is TRBV11-2, the J call TRBJ1-2; D unresolved. CDR1 SGHAT and CDR2 FQNNGV come from the germline V gene. Trimming pared 8 bases from V and 7 bases from J, leaving 17 bases between. The CDR3 contains 13 residues. CDR3 nucleotide sequence: TGTGCCAGCCAGCTGGTGGCCGCGACTGGCTACACCTTC. It is translated as CASQLVAATGYTF.

The gene calls are TRBV6-5 and TRBJ2-3; no definite D call. This CDR3 contains 16 residues. From germline, CDR1 is MNHEY and CDR2 SVGAGI. The V end lost 4 bases, the J end lost 4 bases, and 18 bases lay between the germline ends. The CDR3 loop reads CASSSFPRIAADTQYF. For the CDR3, the DNA is TGTGCCAGCAGTTCCTTCCCCCGGATCGCGGCAGATACGCAGTATTTT.

The rearrangement uses TRBV27 and TRBJ2-1; 8 bases line up with TRBD2. This CDR3 has 16 amino acids. Unmatched junction bases numbered 11, after V lost 5 bases and J lost 5 bases. In germline, CDR1 is MNHEY, CDR2 SMNVEV (reference sequence). The CDR3 sequence is CASSPPRGGAHNEQFF. CDR3 DNA: TGTGCCAGCAGTCCCCCCCGGGGGGGGGCCCACAATGAGCAGTTCTTC.

J is TRBJ1-2 and V is TRBV15; perhaps TRBD1 as D (5 bases). The germline V and J ends were trimmed by 0 bases and 4 bases, with 9 bases remaining between them. This CDR3 contains 14 residues. The germline V gene encodes CDR1 LNHNV and CDR2 YYDKDF (reference sequence). The CDR3 loop is CATSREGDGYGYTF. CDR3 DNA sequence: TGTGCCACCAGCAGAGAGGGGGATGGCTATGGCTACACCTTC. Complete variable domain (other parts from reference TRBV15 and TRBJ1-2): DAMVIQNPRYQVTQFGKPVTLSCSQTLNHNVMYWYQQKSSQAPKLLFHYYDKDFNNEADTPDNFQSRRPNTSFCFLDIRSPGLGDTAMYLCATSREGDGYGYTFGSGTRLTVV.

The genes are TRBV5-6 and TRBJ2-2; no clear D. This CDR3 contains 13 residues. CDR1 and CDR2 from the germline V gene are SGHDT and YYEEEE. V was trimmed by 4 bases and J by 5 bases, leaving 9 bases between them. CDR3 nucleotides: TGTGCCAGCAGCGTGGGCATTACCGGGGAGCTGTTTTTT. The encoded protein is CASSVGITGELFF.

This chain connects TRBV6-5 to TRBJ2-1; possible D gene TRBD1, 5 bases. This CDR3 spans 15 amino acids. V lost 8 bases and J 6 bases, leaving 20 bases between the germline ends. Germline CDR1 is MNHEY and CDR2 is SVGAGI. The CDR3 sequence is CASLQGSPLFNEQFF. CDR3 in DNA: TGTGCCAGCCTCCAGGGCAGTCCTTTATTCAATGAGCAGTTCTTC.

With regard to this clone: Other DNA sequences of this sample code for an identical CDR3. The V and J genes are TRBV11-2 and TRBJ2-2; 7 bases map to TRBD1. The V segment lost 3 bases and the J segment 3 bases; nucleotides outside the gene matches: 7. This CDR3 comprises 16 residues. CDR1 is SGHAT, CDR2 FQNNGV, per germline. The CDR3 is CASSLGQLLYTGELFF. The DNA of the CDR3 is TGTGCCAGCAGCTTGGGACAGCTCCTTTACACCGGGGAGCTGTTTTTT.

This chain uses TRBV29-1 with TRBJ2-3; 8 bases fit TRBD1. The V gene end was trimmed by 2 bases and the J gene end by 1 base; junction bases not matched to a gene: 17. The V gene's germline CDR1 is SQVTM and CDR2 ANQGSEA. This CDR3 contains 19 residues. As DNA, the CDR3 is TGCAGCGTTGAACCTACCCTAATCCCTCCGGGACAGGGCACAGATACGCAGTATTTT. Translation: CSVEPTLIPPGQGTDTQYF.

V is TRBV6-1 and J is TRBJ2-3; 10 nucleotides match TRBD2. Losses at the gene ends were 4 bases for V and 6 bases for J; bases not matched to a gene: 13. The CDR3 has 17 residues. The germline CDR1 and CDR2 sequences are MNHNS and SASEGT. The CDR3 nucleotides read TGTGCCAGCAGTGCGACAGGGGAGGGACTAGCGTGGGATACGCAGTATTTT. Translation gives CASSATGEGLAWDTQYF.

The genes are TRBV5-3 and TRBJ1-6; D is unclear. Being an ORF, TRBV5-3 has a function that is uncertain. V was cut by 0 bases and J by 3 bases, with 4 bases left in between. There are 14 residues in the CDR3. The CDR3 region has the DNA TGTGCCAGAAGCTTGGGACACTATAATTCACCCCTCCACTTT. It yields the protein CARSLGHYNSPLHF.

This clone has a single count. This chain joins TRBV4-3 and TRBJ2-7; tentatively, D is TRBD1 (6 bases). From germline, CDR1 is LGHNA and CDR2 YSLEER. The CDR3 has 15 amino acids. Trimming removed 1 base from V and 1 base from J, with 11 bases in between. This CDR3 is CASSQGHTGSYEQYF. The CDR3 region has the DNA TGCGCCAGCAGCCAAGGCCATACAGGGTCCTACGAGCAGTACTTC.

The DNA of the CDR3 is TGTGCCACTAAGCCCGGAAACACTGAAGCTTTCTTT. Encoded protein: CATKPGNTEAFF. V and J are TRBV6-5 and TRBJ1-1, with D unresolved. V was shortened by 10 bases and J by 2 bases, with 11 bases between the two germline ends. CDR3 length equals 12 residues. Per the germline V gene, CDR1 is MNHEY and CDR2 is SVGAGI.

The CDR3 nucleotides read TGTGCCAGCAGGTCCCTAGCGGGAGGTCACTACGAGCAGTACTTC. Its protein is CASRSLAGGHYEQYF. V and J are TRBV6-5 and TRBJ2-7; 11 nucleotides align to TRBD2. J gave up 3 bases and V 6 bases, and 7 bases lay outside the gene matches. The CDR3 length is 15 residues. Germline V gene sequence: CDR1 MNHEY, CDR2 SVGAGI.

This clone occurred a few times. The chain combines TRBV6-5 with TRBJ1-5; D is possibly TRBD1 (5 bases). V lost 8 bases to trimming and J lost 4 bases, with 12 bases between them. CDR3 length: 13 amino acids. From germline, CDR1 is MNHEY and CDR2 SVGAGI. The CDR3 loop reads CASGQGGNQPQHF. The CDR3 DNA reads TGTGCCAGCGGGCAGGGAGGTAATCAGCCCCAGCATTTT.

A single count supports this clone. The V call is TRBV27, the J call TRBJ2-2, with no clear D. Germline values: CDR1 MNHEY, CDR2 SMNVEV (reference sequence). The CDR3 is 12 amino acids. V lost 6 bases, J lost 1 base, and 3 bases lay in between. The CDR3 DNA reads TGTGCCAGCAGCCTGAACACCGGGGAGCTGTTTTTT. Translated, it gives CASSLNTGELFF.

The chain links TRBV29-1 to TRBJ2-7; D possibly corresponds to TRBD2 (5 bases). This CDR3 is built from 13 residues. Trimming shortened V by 0 bases and J by 2 bases, and 8 bases separated the two germline ends. The germline gives CDR1 SQVTM, CDR2 ANQGSEA. CDR3 sequence: CSVEDAGAYEQYF. CDR3 nucleotide sequence: TGCAGCGTTGAAGATGCCGGGGCCTACGAGCAGTACTTC.

This chain joins TRBV5-1 and TRBJ2-3, with 8 bases identical to TRBD2. The CDR3 loop spans 13 amino acids. Unmatched junction bases numbered 0, after V lost 6 bases and J lost 0 bases. CDR1 and CDR2 from the germline V gene are SGHRS and YFSETQ. The CDR3 spells CASTSGSTDTQYF. The CDR3 DNA follows: TGCGCCAGCACTAGCGGGAGCACAGATACGCAGTATTTT.

CDR3 protein: CASSLLGTSEETQYF. Written as DNA, the CDR3 is TGCGCCAGCAGCTTACTCGGGACAAGCGAAGAGACCCAGTACTTC. This chain links TRBV5-1 with TRBJ2-5, with D possibly TRBD1 on 6 matching bases. This CDR3 contains 15 residues. Between the trimmed V and J ends, which lost 2 bases and 3 bases, there was a span of 14 bases. Germline V lookup: CDR1 SGHRS, CDR2 YFSETQ.

J is TRBJ2-7 and V is TRBV7-2; D gene ambiguous. The germline V gene has CDR1 SGHTA and CDR2 FQGNSA. The CDR3 is 16 residues long. V lost 1 base, J lost 4 bases, and 17 bases lay in between. The CDR3 protein is CASSLVWAPEPYEQYF. The CDR3 DNA reads TGTGCCAGCAGCTTAGTGTGGGCCCCCGAACCTTACGAGCAGTACTTC.